This T cell receptor (beta chain) was sequenced during a study of T-cell memory formation after mild COVID-19. Germline V lookup: CDR1 SGHDN, CDR2 FVKESK. With 4 bases removed from V and 3 bases from J, the gap between germline ends came to 6 bases. The CDR3 is 12 amino acids. Via MiXCR, TCRdb re-called the 5' RACE reads, giving one row per CDR3 protein. The data hold over 500,000 distinct CDR3 sequences, with around a sixth observed a single time. This chain links TRBV14 with TRBJ1-1, with D unresolved. The clonotype comes from an adult woman who had mild COVID-19 (a few samples of this study predate the infection). Cell type and time point are not known. Sequenced sample: PBMCs or a T cell subset sorted from them (not recorded which). The CDR3 DNA is TGTGCCAGCAGCCCGTTTTACACTGAAGCTTTCTTT. Its protein product is CASSPFYTEAFF. Based on the CDR3 plus reference TRBV14 and TRBJ1-1, the full variable domain is EAGVTQFPSHSVIEKGQTVTLRCDPISGHDNLYWYRRVMGKEIKFLLHFVKESKQDESGMPNNRFLAERTGGTYSTLKVQPAELEDSGVYFCASSPFYTEAFFGQGTRLTVV.